Following are 2 T cell receptor beta chains from one sample sequenced in a study of cytomegalovirus exposure and HLA in healthy donors (TCRdb year 2017). The method behind the library was the immunoSEQ multiplex PCR assay. A mixture of 60 forward primers for TCR Vbeta segments and 13 reverse primers for TCR Jbeta segments was used in the multiplex PCR. The source is immuneACCESS, and TCRdb retained only in-frame sequences with V and J called. Part of the clones is not carried over; for the studies checked, unresolved V genes explain less than half of this, and the remainder is unexplained. Present in this sample are some 180,000 clones, over 75% of which were seen just once. The ten top clones hold 1.5% to 2% of the sample. The sequencing sample was made of PBMCs. The receptors here all came from a woman in her twenties or thirties in good health and CMV-seronegative.

V and J are TRBV6-6 and TRBJ1-2; 7 bases match TRBD1. Germline values: CDR1 MNHNY, CDR2 SVGAGI (reference sequence). The CDR3 extends over 14 amino acids. J lost 7 bases, V lost 2 bases, and 7 bases had no gene match. CDR3 in DNA: TGTGCCAGCAGTTACGTTGAGGGGGCTAGTGGCTACACCTTC. Amino acid sequence: CASSYVEGASGYTF.

This clone was seen only a few times. The chain joins TRBV6-5 to TRBJ2-1; D might be TRBD2 (6 bases). V lost 6 bases, J lost 8 bases, and 14 bases lay in between. The CDR3 covers 13 residues. Germline V gene lookup returns CDR1 MNHEY and CDR2 SVGAGI. The CDR3 protein is CASSSPSVYEQFF. The CDR3 DNA sequence: TGTGCCAGCAGCTCCCCTAGCGTTTATGAGCAGTTCTTC.